The 7 T cell receptor beta chains below come from one sample, sequenced in a study of blood T cell repertoires in COVID-19. Produced via immunoSEQ multiplex PCR; TCRdb's table is partial and in-frame only. The profile covers 300,000 to 400,000 clones, with approximately 86% appearing a single time and around 8.9% taken by the ten largest. Sequencing input: peripheral blood. All receptors come from a man younger than 40 with COVID-19, enrolled during active disease.

The chain uses TRBV24-1 and TRBJ1-5, with a tentative D call TRBD1 (5 bases). This CDR3 is 14 amino acids long. The V end lost 7 bases, the J end lost 4 bases, and 13 bases lay between the germline ends. Germline values: CDR1 KGHDR, CDR2 SFDVKD. CDR3 in amino acids: CATSGDRRNQPQHF. CDR3 DNA: TGTGCCACCAGCGGCGACAGACGGAATCAGCCCCAGCATTTT.

The chain uses TRBV28 and TRBJ1-1; unclear D gene. Per the germline V gene, CDR1 is MDHEN and CDR2 is SYDVKM. This CDR3 is 13 amino acids long. Trimming removed 5 bases from V and 1 base from J, with 8 bases in between. This CDR3 is CASSPTRNTEAFF. For the CDR3, the DNA is TGTGCCAGCAGTCCTACGAGGAACACTGAAGCTTTCTTT.

This chain links TRBV6-5 with TRBJ2-3, with 7 bases fitting TRBD1. After removal of 5 bases from V and 2 bases from J, the junction contained 7 bases not matched to a gene. Germline lookup yields CDR1 MNHEY and CDR2 SVGAGI. The CDR3 runs 15 residues. The CDR3 DNA reads as TGTGCCAGCAGTCCCGGGACAGAGAACACAGATACGCAGTATTTT. Encoded protein: CASSPGTENTDTQYF.

V is TRBV29-1 and J is TRBJ1-1; D is unclear. The V end lost 1 base, the J end lost 2 bases, and 11 bases lay between the germline ends. The CDR3 has 14 residues. The germline V gene encodes CDR1 SQVTM and CDR2 ANQGSEA. CDR3 sequence reads: CSVEAVTVNTEAFF. In nucleotides, the CDR3 is TGCAGCGTTGAAGCTGTCACAGTCAACACTGAAGCTTTCTTT.

The rearrangement uses TRBV30 and TRBJ1-2; the match to TRBD1 covers 7 bases. Unmatched junction bases numbered 10, after V lost 4 bases and J lost 5 bases. This CDR3 spans 14 amino acids. Germline CDR1 and CDR2: GTSNPN and SVGIG (reference sequence). The CDR3 DNA reads as TGTGCCTGGAAGGGAGGCAGGGGGAAGTATGGCTACACCTTC. This encodes CAWKGGRGKYGYTF.

The chain recombines TRBV30 with TRBJ2-5; perhaps TRBD2 as D (5 bases). Germline V CDR1 and CDR2: GTSNPN, SVGIG (reference sequence). Trimming took 3 bases from V and 4 from J, leaving 12 bases between them. This CDR3 has 13 residues. The CDR3 protein is CAWSDAGPETQYF. In DNA, the CDR3 is TGTGCCTGGAGCGACGCGGGTCCAGAGACCCAGTACTTC.

The V call is TRBV19, the J call TRBJ1-5; no firm D call. The CDR3 length is 13 residues. V was shortened by 10 bases and J by 6 bases, with 16 bases between the two germline ends. Germline lookup yields CDR1 LNHDA and CDR2 SQIVND (reference sequence). This chain's CDR3 is CATAGTVGQPQHF. In nucleotides, the CDR3 is TGTGCCACCGCGGGAACGGTCGGTCAGCCCCAGCATTTT.